This T cell receptor beta chain is drawn from a study of blood T cell repertoires in COVID-19. Between the trimmed V and J ends, which lost 4 bases and 3 bases, there was a span of 18 bases. The germline V gene has CDR1 GTSNPN and CDR2 SVGIG (reference sequence). The CDR3 contains 15 residues. In the original analysis: Quantification of nucleated cells was approximated via reference gene primer amplification. Method: immunoSEQ multiplex PCR; TCRdb's copy keeps in-frame clones and lacks some. V and J calls and clone size come straight from that table; D and trimming were deduced from the DNA. Among 110,000 or so clones listed, around 84% were seen once.

The sample comprised peripheral blood. The TCR sequence derives from a woman aged 40 to 50 with acute or convalescent COVID-19. The chain employs TRBV30 and TRBJ1-2; weak D call: TRBD1 (6 bases). The CDR3: CAWTPRGGVYYGYTF. The CDR3 DNA sequence: TGTGCCTGGACTCCGCGGGGGGGCGTGTACTATGGCTACACCTTC.